Below are 2 T cell receptor beta chains sequenced from a single sample in a study of blood T cells in healthy people across ages. A sample-barcoded 5' primer and a J-beta primer mix were used in a second PCR of roughly 7 to 12 cycles. A single record per CDR3 protein comes from TCRdb applying MiXCR to the 5' RACE reads. Among about 1.4 million distinct CDR3 sequences listed, 59% were seen once. The sequenced sample consisted of blood. The receptor set was obtained from a man aged 18 to 30 in good health.

This chain connects TRBV6-2 or TRBV6-3 to TRBJ2-3; D unclear. Germline values: CDR1 MNHEY, CDR2 SVGEGT. Trimming removed 7 bases from V and 2 bases from J, with 13 bases in between. The CDR3 has 14 amino acids. This CDR3 is CASTQGIFTDTQYF. DNA of the CDR3: TGTGCCAGCACCCAAGGGATATTCACAGATACGCAGTATTTT.

V usage is TRBV9 and J usage is TRBJ2-7; weak D call: TRBD2 (6 bases). Germline CDR1 and CDR2: SGDLS and YYNGEE. Trimming stripped 3 bases from V and 7 bases from J, with 20 bases between. This CDR3 region has 15 residues. The CDR3 DNA sequence: TGTGCCAGCAGCGCTTCCGGGACTTACTACAATGAGCAGTACTTC. Translated: CASSASGTYYNEQYF.